A selection of T cell receptor beta chains follows, all from one sample in a study of cytomegalovirus exposure and HLA in healthy donors. Repertoires were generated with immunoSEQ multiplex PCR, while TCRdb's copy carries only in-frame clones and drops some. The sample has 200,000 or so clones. The sample comprised PBMCs. Receptors were obtained from a boy younger than 18 in good health and CMV-seronegative. Both conserved end residues are trimmed from each CDR3. A D gene is named only where the DNA matches it firmly.

.,TRBV5-1,ASSLEATLGGELF
.,TRBV18,ASSPPVSKNTEAF
TRBD1,TRBV5-4,ASSTGVRYGYT
TRBD2,TRBV5-5,ASSSRLAGRETQY
.,TRBV7-9,ASSLTGGEKLF
TRBD1,TRBV5-1,ASSWSGDRNQPQH
TRBD1,TRBV5-1,ASKETGIHEQF
TRBD2,TRBV30,AWSPSGIGEQY
.,TRBV4-1,ASARGMVEYGYT
TRBD1,TRBV27,ASRDSSYEQY
TRBD1,TRBV19,ASSRDRGSNQPQH
TRBD1,TRBV28,ASSTVRTGAGNTIY
TRBD1,TRBV5-1,ASSFGPGGNEQY
TRBD2,TRBV9,ASSPRRGGGAKETQY
.,TRBV4-1,ASSQDAPGGLAKNIQY
TRBD1,TRBV5-4,ASSWGHQGGNTEAF
.,TRBV5-1,ASSLERGADTQY
TRBD1,TRBV19,ASSIGWDRAFNEQF
.,TRBV28,ASSLGSITGLGYGYT
.,TRBV11-2,ASSLDSYGYT
.,TRBV27,ASSPYRSLSYPF
.,TRBV27,ASSTTGVNGYT
TRBD2,TRBV9,ASSAPGLAGGHETQY
.,TRBV7-9,ASRVSRSSYNSPLH
.,TRBV2,ASRTVDRTGELF
TRBD2,TRBV29-1,SVVERGGYNEQF
.,TRBV4-3,ASSQVTRPSGANVLT
.,TRBV4-1,ASSLFSRGYT
.,TRBV7-2,ASSSYAVSNQPQH
.,TRBV28,ASSVTDTGELF
.,TRBV4-1,ASSQGAYENSGANVLT
TRBD1,TRBV19,ASKRTGVDEKLF
.,TRBV7-6,ASSSSEDEQY
.,TRBV4-1,ASSPTMTGQVSQPQH
.,TRBV5-1,ASSFEHYTDTQY
.,TRBV19,ASSNTGREGEKLF
.,TRBV4-1,ASSQAIQGSSSYEQY
TRBD2,TRBV6-6,ASRGDVLGNEQF
.,TRBV6-6,ASRLRVENTKAF
.,TRBV6-5,ASSTHRMNTEAF
.,TRBV5-4,ASSGGSSPYGYT